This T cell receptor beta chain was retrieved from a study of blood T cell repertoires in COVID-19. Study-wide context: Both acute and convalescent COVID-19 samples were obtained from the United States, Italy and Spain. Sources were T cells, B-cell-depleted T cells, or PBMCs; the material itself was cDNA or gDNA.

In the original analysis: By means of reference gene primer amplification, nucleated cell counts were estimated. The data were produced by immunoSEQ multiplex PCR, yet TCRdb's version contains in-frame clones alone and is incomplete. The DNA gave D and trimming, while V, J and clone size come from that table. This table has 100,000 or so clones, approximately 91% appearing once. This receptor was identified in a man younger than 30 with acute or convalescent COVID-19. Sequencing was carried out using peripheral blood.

The CDR3 region is CASSEMSGSNTGELFF. The DNA of the CDR3 is TGTGCCAGCAGTGAAATGAGCGGGTCGAACACCGGGGAGCTGTTTTTT. The gene calls are TRBV6-4 and TRBJ2-2, with D tentatively TRBD2 (6 bases). The germline CDR1 and CDR2 sequences are MRHNA and SNTAGT. This CDR3 is 16 amino acids long. Trimming shortened V by 3 bases and J by 0 bases, and 11 bases separated the two germline ends.